Here is one TCR beta chain with its context. Its antigen remains unidentified. The sample holds other DNA sequences that translate to the same CDR3. The source of the sample is a study of beta chain features in type 1 diabetes. Study-wide points: Type 1 diabetes patients had TCRB CDR3s that were shorter (moderately but significantly so) in all four CD4+ subsets. Still unanswered here is whether HLA type influences TCRB rearrangement. When VDJ junctions were examined, type 1 diabetes patients showed fewer insertions and more deletions. For cells with high TCR expression, cDNA sequencing could yield over-representation.

CDR1 SNHLY and CDR2 FYNNEI come from the germline V gene. There are 11 residues in the CDR3. V lost 4 bases to trimming and J lost 5 bases, with 5 bases between them. Researchers reported sorting CD4+ naive, central memory, regulatory and stem cell-like memory cells via CD45RO/CCR7/CD25/CD127/CD95/CD27. Sequenced material consisted of expressed TCRB transcripts (all of the isolated RNA was reverse transcribed). Libraries were prepared by immunoSEQ multiplex PCR; TCRdb keeps only in-frame clonotypes and omits some of them. The sample includes 600,000 or so clones, 12% seen only once; the top ten take about 0.11%.

The sample was naive CD4+ T cells from blood. The receptor comes from a man younger than 40 with type 1 diabetes. The J gene is TRBJ2-5, the V gene TRBV2; D unclear. CDR3 protein: CASSGEETQYF. As DNA, the CDR3 is TGTGCCAGCAGTGGTGAGGAGACCCAGTACTTC.